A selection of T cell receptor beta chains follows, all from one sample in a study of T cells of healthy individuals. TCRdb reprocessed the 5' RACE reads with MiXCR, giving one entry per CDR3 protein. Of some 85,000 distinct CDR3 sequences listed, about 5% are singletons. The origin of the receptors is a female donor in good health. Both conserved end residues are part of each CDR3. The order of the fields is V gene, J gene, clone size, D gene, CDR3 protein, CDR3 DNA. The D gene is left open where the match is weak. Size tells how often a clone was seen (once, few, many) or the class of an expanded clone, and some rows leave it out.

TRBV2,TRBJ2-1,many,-,CASSVARVNLNEQFF,TGTGCCAGCAGTGTTGCACGGGTTAATCTCAATGAGCAGTTCTTC
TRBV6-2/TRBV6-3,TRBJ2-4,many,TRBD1,CASSYPPYRGSVSKNIQYF,TGTGCCAGCAGTTACCCCCCCTACAGGGGGAGTGTTTCCAAAAACATTCAGTACTTC
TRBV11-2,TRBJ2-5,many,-,CASSFGRANQETQYF,TGTGCCAGCAGCTTTGGAAGGGCCAACCAAGAGACCCAGTACTTC
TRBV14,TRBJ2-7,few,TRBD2,CASSHSGRPYEQYF,TGTGCCAGCAGCCATAGCGGGAGGCCCTACGAGCAGTACTTC
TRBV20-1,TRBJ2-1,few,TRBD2,CSARDRLAVIFSSYNEQFF,TGCAGTGCTAGAGATCGCCTAGCGGTAATTTTTAGCTCCTACAATGAGCAGTTCTTC
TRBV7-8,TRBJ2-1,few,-,CASSLLPDSGVGVQFF,TGTGCCAGCAGCTTATTGCCCGACTCAGGAGTAGGAGTGCAGTTCTTC
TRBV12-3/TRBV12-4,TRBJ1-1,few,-,CASSPGARAFF,TGTGCCAGCAGCCCGGGGGCCCGAGCTTTCTTT
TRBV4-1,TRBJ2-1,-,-,CASSQAPTRDVYNEQFF,TGCGCCAGCAGCCAAGCTCCAACTCGAGATGTCTACAATGAGCAGTTCTTC
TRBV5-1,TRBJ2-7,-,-,CASSGGGLSSYEQYF,TGCGCCAGCAGCGGAGGGGGCCTGAGCTCCTACGAGCAGTACTTC
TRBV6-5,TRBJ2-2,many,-,CASSPTDPGGELFF,TGTGCCAGCAGTCCAACAGATCCGGGAGGGGAGCTGTTTTTT
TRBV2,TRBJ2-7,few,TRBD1,CASLLGDRAIYEQYF,TGTGCCAGCCTCCTGGGCGACAGGGCTATCTACGAGCAGTACTTC
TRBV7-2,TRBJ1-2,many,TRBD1,CASSLALVGQGSRGYTF,TGTGCCAGCAGCTTAGCGTTGGTGGGACAGGGTTCCCGAGGCTACACCTTC
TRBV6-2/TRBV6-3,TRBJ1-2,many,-,CASSFSGTEIYGYTF,TGTGCCAGCAGTTTCTCCGGGACGGAGATCTATGGCTACACCTTC
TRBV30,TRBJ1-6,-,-,CAWSVLEGGLPLHF,TGTGCCTGGAGTGTACTGGAGGGAGGGCTCCCCCTCCACTTT
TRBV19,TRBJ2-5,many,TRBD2,CASSMVIAGVETQYF,TGTGCCAGTAGTATGGTAATAGCGGGAGTTGAGACCCAGTACTTC
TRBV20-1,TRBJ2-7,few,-,CSAEVPAPTYEQYF,TGCAGTGCAGAAGTCCCAGCACCTACCTACGAGCAGTACTTC
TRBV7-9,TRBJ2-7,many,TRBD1,CASSTGTGLDAYEQYF,TGTGCCAGCAGCACCGGGACAGGGTTGGACGCCTACGAGCAGTACTTC
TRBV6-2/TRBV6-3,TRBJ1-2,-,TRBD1,CAIQSRDRNMYGYNF,TGTGCCATCCAGTCGAGGGACAGGAACATGTATGGCTACAACTTC
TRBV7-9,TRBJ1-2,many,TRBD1,CASSATGGTRGYTF,TGTGCCAGCAGCGCAACAGGGGGGACGCGTGGCTACACCTTC
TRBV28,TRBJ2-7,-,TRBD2,CASAAGGPEQYF,TGTGCCTCGGCGGCGGGAGGACCCGAGCAGTACTTC
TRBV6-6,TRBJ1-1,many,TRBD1,CASIFRGLAFF,TGTGCCAGCATCTTCAGGGGGTTAGCTTTCTTT
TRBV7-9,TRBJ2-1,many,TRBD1,CASSLERAMDRSNEQFF,TGTGCCAGCAGCTTAGAGAGGGCGATGGACAGGAGCAATGAGCAGTTCTTC
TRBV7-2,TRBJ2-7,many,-,CASSLGGADEQYF,TGTGCCAGCAGCTTAGGGGGAGCTGACGAGCAGTACTTC
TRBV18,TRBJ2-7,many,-,CASSPTDSGHNEQYF,TGTGCCAGCTCACCCACTGACTCGGGACATAACGAGCAGTACTTC
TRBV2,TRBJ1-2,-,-,CASSPTAPRNYGYTF,TGTGCCAGCAGCCCGACAGCCCCCCGTAACTATGGCTACACCTTC
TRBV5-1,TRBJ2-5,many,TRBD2,CASSLAEAGGAETQYF,TGCGCCAGCAGCTTGGCTGAGGCGGGAGGGGCAGAGACCCAGTACTTC
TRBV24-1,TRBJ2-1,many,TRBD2,CATSDLVTSGSGVYNEQFF,TGTGCCACCAGTGATTTGGTGACTAGCGGGAGTGGTGTTTACAATGAGCAGTTCTTC
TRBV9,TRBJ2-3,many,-,CASSPRPGPPADTQYF,TGTGCCAGCAGCCCTCGACCGGGGCCCCCTGCGGATACGCAGTATTTT
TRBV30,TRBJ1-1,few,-,CAWSAPAGPGLSAFF,TGTGCCTGGAGTGCCCCAGCGGGACCCGGACTGAGTGCTTTCTTT
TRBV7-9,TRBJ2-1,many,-,CASSLVAQPEQFF,TGTGCCAGCAGCTTAGTAGCTCAGCCTGAGCAGTTCTTC
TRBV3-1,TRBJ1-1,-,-,CASSLQPNTEAFF,TGTGCCAGCAGCCTCCAGCCGAACACTGAAGCTTTCTTT
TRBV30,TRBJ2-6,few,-,CAWSGSPLDLSGANVLTF,TGTGCCTGGAGTGGGTCCCCGCTGGACCTCTCTGGGGCCAACGTCCTGACTTTC
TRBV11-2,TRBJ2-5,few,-,CASSQGLKETQYF,TGTGCCAGCAGCCAAGGACTGAAAGAGACCCAGTACTTC
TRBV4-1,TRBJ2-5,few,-,CASSQNRPETQYF,TGCGCCAGCAGCCAAAACCGACCAGAGACCCAGTACTTC
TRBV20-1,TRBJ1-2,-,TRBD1,CSARPGQGYGYTF,TGCAGTGCTAGGCCGGGACAGGGCTATGGCTACACCTTC
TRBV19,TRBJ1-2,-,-,CASSIADYGYTF,TGTGCCAGTAGTATAGCGGACTATGGCTACACCTTC
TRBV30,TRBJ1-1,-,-,CAWTRRIWQGRTEAFF,TGTGCCTGGACCCGACGGATTTGGCAGGGGAGGACTGAAGCTTTCTTT
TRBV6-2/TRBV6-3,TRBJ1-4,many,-,CASTEQVLGEKLFF,TGTGCCAGCACCGAACAGGTTCTGGGCGAAAAACTGTTTTTT
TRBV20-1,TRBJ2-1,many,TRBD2,CSAWGEGSSYNEQFF,TGCAGTGCTTGGGGGGAGGGAAGCTCCTACAATGAGCAGTTCTTC
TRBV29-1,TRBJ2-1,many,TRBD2,CSVELAGLGGNEQFF,TGCAGCGTTGAACTAGCGGGTCTAGGGGGCAATGAGCAGTTCTTC
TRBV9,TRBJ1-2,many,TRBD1,CASSLGQGANYGYTF,TGTGCCAGCAGCCTAGGACAGGGGGCGAACTATGGCTACACCTTC
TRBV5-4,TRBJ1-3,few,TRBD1,CASSLGQAAAGNTIYF,TGTGCCAGCAGCCTTGGACAGGCTGCTGCCGGAAACACCATATATTTT
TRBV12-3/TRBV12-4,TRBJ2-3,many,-,CASRENRGTDTQYF,TGTGCCAGCAGAGAGAACAGGGGCACAGATACGCAGTATTTT